Below, one TCR beta chain is given with its context. Its antigen is currently unknown. Trimming cost V 3 bases and J 3 bases, with 15 bases left between them. The germline V gene encodes CDR1 LNHDA and CDR2 SQIVND (reference sequence). CDR3 length: 15 residues. Clones were read by immunoSEQ multiplex PCR, and TCRdb kept only the in-frame ones, dropping some. The table lists around 690,000 clones, 80% to 95% of them singletons, with 34% in the top ten. This entry belongs to a study of shared clonotypes between healthy human individuals. Findings and limits, study-wide: Memory subsets generally showed smaller estimated richness than naive subsets did.

This clonotype originated in a young man in good health. Some clones in this sample may be carry-over from other donors' samples. This chain connects TRBV19 to TRBJ2-7; D is uncertain. Input material: memory CD8+ T cells from PBMCs. Documented subset: CD45RO+ cells pooled with CCR7-negative TemRA cells. CDR3 nucleotides: TGTGCCAGTAGTATCAACCCGGGCCTGATCTACGAGCAGTACTTC. It translates to CASSINPGLIYEQYF.